This T cell receptor (beta chain) was recorded in a study of T cells after yellow fever vaccination. From the 5' RACE reads, TCRdb called clonotypes with MiXCR, one entry per CDR3 protein. The repertoire holds nearly 70,000 distinct CDR3 sequences, with approximately 6.1% as singletons. Germline loops: CDR1 SEHNR, CDR2 FQNEAQ (reference sequence). V was clipped by 3 bases and J by 8 bases; unmatched bases: 11. The CDR3 is made up of 16 amino acids. This clonotype came up a few times. This chain uses TRBV7-9 with TRBJ2-1, with 9 positions matching TRBD1. Specimen: CD8+ T cells sorted from PBMCs, collected about 49 days after the first yellow fever vaccination. This receptor was obtained from a young man who received the YFV17D yellow fever vaccine. CDR3: CASSFTPGQGLDEQFF. DNA for the CDR3: TGTGCCAGCAGCTTTACGCCGGGACAGGGTTTGGATGAGCAGTTCTTC.